This T cell receptor (beta chain) comes out of a study of T cell responses to AZD1222 COVID-19 vaccine. Points on this clone: Its antigen is undetermined.

Deletions cut 6 bases from V and 2 bases from J, with 10 bases between. Germline loops: CDR1 MDHEN, CDR2 SYDVKM. This CDR3 has 13 amino acids. Study-wide findings and caveats: The reported proportion of spike-specific TCRs targeting unmutated variant regions was nearly half. Breadth and depth of Spike-specific TCRs rose after two AZD1222 doses. The donor cohort was predominantly white British with a female majority, and clonal diversity may have been underestimated. Spike-spanning, vaccine-associated CD4 TCRs were dominant at 160-218 and 743-854.

Here immunoSEQ multiplex PCR was the method, and the copy in TCRdb shows in-frame clones only, minus some. The table records some 140,000 clones, more than 85% of them present only once. The chain carries TRBV28 and TRBJ1-2; no definite D call. The clonotype comes from an adult in good health. This material consisted of peripheral blood, taken on day 0 of AZD1222 vaccination. The CDR3 sequence is CASRPRGNYGYTF. CDR3 coding DNA: TGTGCCAGCAGACCGAGAGGGAACTATGGCTACACCTTC.